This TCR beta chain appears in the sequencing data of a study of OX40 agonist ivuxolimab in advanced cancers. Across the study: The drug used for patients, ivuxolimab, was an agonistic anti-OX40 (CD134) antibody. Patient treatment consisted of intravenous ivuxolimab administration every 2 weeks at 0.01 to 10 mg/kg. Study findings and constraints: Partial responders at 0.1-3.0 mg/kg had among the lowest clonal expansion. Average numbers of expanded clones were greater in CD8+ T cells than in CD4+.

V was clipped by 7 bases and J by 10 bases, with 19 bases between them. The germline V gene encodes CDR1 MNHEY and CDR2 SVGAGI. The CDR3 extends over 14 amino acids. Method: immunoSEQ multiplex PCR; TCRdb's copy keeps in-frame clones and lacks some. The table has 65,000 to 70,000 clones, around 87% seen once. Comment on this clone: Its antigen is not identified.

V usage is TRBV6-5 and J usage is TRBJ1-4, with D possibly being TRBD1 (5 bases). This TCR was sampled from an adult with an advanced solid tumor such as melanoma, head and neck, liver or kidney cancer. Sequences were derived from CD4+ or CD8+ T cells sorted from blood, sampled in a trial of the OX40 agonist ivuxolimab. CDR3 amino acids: CASTTGSVGGKLFF. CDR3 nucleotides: TGTGCCAGCACCACAGGATCTGTAGGTGGAAAACTGTTTTTT.